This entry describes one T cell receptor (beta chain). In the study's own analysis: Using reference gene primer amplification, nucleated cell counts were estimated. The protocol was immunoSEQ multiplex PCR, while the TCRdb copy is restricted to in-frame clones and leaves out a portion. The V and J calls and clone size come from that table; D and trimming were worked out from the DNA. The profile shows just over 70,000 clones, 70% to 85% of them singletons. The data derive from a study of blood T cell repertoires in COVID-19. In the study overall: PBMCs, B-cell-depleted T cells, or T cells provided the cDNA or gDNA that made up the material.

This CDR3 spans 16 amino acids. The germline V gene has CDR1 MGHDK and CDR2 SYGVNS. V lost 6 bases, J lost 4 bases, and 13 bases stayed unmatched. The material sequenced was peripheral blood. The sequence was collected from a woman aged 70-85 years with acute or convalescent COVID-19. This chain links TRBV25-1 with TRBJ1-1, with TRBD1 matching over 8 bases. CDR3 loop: CASSMGAPGTGTEAFF. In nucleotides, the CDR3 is TGTGCCAGCAGCATGGGGGCTCCCGGGACAGGCACTGAAGCTTTCTTT.